This T cell receptor beta chain came from a study of radiation and T cells in renal cell carcinoma. The wider study: Nephrectomy followed 15 Gy stereotactic body radiation by 4 weeks.

About this clone itself: Its antigen is currently unknown.

Libraries were prepared by immunoSEQ multiplex PCR; TCRdb keeps only in-frame clonotypes and omits some of them. In the table there are about 91,000 clones, about 79% of which are singletons. Stated time point: baseline pretreatment blood. Described treatment: 15 Gy SBRT to primary tumor, nephrectomy 4 weeks later. Serial blood draws occurred at baseline and 2 and 4 weeks post-SBRT. Clear cell pathology was present in this patient's renal cell carcinoma. Study-wide points: In blood, top tumor clones expanded by 2 weeks, shrinking by 4.

This CDR3 region has 18 residues. Germline V lookup: CDR1 MGHRA, CDR2 YSYEKL. With 1 base clipped from V and 0 bases from J, the junction kept 7 bases outside the gene matches. The source material was blood, sampled from a patient whose treatment included radiotherapy and nephrectomy. The chain carries TRBV4-1 and TRBJ1-3, with 9 nucleotides matching TRBD1. The TCR comes from a man aged 55 to 70 with renal cell carcinoma. The CDR3 loop reads CASSQGGQGLISGNTIYF. DNA of the CDR3: TGCGCCAGCAGCCAAGGAGGACAGGGGTTAATCTCTGGAAACACCATATATTTT.